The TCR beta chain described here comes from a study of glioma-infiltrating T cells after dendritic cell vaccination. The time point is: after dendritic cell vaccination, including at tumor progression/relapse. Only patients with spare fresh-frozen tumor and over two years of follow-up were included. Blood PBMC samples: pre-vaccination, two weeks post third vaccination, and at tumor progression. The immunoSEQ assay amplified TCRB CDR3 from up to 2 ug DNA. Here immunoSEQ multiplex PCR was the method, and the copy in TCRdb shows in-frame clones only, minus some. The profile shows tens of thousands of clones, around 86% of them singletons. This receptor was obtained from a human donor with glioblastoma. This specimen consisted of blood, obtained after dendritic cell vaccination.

The CDR3 DNA is TGTGCCAGCAGTGAATCAGGGGGCAAGGGCAATGAGCAGTTCTTC. Protein product: CASSESGGKGNEQFF. The chain employs TRBV25-1 and TRBJ2-1; 8 bases map to TRBD1. This CDR3 region has 15 residues. The J segment lost 6 bases and the V segment lost 1 base, leaving 5 bases of the junction unmatched. Germline V lookup: CDR1 MGHDK, CDR2 SYGVNS.